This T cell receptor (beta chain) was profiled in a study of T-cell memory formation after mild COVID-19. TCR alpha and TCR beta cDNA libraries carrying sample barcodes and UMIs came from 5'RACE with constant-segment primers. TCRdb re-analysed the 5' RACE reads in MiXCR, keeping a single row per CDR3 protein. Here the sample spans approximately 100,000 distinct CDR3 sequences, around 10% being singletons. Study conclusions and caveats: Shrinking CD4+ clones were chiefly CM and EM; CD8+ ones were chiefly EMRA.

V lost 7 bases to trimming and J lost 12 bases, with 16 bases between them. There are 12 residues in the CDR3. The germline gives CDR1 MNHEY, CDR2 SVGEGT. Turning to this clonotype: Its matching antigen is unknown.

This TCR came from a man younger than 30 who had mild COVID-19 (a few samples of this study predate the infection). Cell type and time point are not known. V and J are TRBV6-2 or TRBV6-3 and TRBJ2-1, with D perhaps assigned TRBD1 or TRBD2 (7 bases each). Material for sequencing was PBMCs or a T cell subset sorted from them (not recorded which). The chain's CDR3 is CASTGGGHGQFF. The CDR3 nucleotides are TGTGCCAGCACAGGGGGGGGCCATGGGCAGTTCTTC.